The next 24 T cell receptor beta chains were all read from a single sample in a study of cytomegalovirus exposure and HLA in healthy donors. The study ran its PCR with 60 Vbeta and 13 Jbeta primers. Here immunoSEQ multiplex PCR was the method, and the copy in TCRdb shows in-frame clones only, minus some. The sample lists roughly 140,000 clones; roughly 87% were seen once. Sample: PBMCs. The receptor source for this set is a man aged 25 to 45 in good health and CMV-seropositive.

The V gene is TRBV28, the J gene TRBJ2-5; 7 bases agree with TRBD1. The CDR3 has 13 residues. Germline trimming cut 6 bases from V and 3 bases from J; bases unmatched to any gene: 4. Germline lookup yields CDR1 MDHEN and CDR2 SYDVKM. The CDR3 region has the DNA TGTGCCAGCAGACAACAGGGGAAAGAGACCCAGTACTTC. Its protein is CASRQQGKETQYF.

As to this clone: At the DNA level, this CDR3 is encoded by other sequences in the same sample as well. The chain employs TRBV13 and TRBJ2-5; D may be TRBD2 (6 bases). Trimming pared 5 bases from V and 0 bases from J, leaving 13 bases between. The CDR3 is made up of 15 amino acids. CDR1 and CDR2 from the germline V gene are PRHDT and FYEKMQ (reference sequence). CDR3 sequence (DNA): TGTGCCAGCAGCCAAGGACTATCGTACCAAGAGACCCAGTACTTC. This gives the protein CASSQGLSYQETQYF.

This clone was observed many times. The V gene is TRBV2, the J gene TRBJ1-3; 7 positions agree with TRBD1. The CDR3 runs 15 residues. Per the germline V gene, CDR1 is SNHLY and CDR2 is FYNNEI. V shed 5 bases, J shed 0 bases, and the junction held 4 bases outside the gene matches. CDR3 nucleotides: TGTGCCAGCAGTCCCCGACAGGGCTCTGGAAACACCATATATTTT. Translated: CASSPRQGSGNTIYF. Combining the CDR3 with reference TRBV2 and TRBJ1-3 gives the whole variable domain EPEVTQTPSHQVTQMGQEVILRCVPISNHLYFYWYRQILGQKVEFLVSFYNNEISEKSEIFDDQFSVERPDGSNFTLKIRSTKLEDSAMYFCASSPRQGSGNTIYFGEGSWLTVV.

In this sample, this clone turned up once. The CDR3 here is CASSLESLAGFSSYNEQFF. CDR3 bases: TGTGCCAGCAGCTTGGAATCCCTAGCGGGTTTTAGCTCCTACAATGAGCAGTTCTTC. The V call is TRBV5-4, the J call TRBJ2-1; TRBD2 matches 8 bases. This CDR3 region has 19 residues. J gave up 0 bases and V 0 bases, and 11 bases lay outside the gene matches. Germline values: CDR1 SGHNT, CDR2 YYREEE (reference sequence).

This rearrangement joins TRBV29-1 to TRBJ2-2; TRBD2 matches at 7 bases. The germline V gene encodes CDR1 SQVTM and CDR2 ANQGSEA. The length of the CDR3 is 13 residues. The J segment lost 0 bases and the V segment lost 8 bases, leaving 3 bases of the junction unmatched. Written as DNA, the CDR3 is TGCAGCTGGGGGGGGTCGAACACCGGGGAGCTGTTTTTT. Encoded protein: CSWGGSNTGELFF.

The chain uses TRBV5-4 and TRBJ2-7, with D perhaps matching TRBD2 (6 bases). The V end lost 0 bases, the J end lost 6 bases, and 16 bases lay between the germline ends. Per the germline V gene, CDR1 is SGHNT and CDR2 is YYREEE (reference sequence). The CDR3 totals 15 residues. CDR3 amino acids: CASSLGERAGAEQYF. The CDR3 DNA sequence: TGTGCCAGCAGCTTGGGGGAGCGGGCTGGCGCCGAGCAGTACTTC.

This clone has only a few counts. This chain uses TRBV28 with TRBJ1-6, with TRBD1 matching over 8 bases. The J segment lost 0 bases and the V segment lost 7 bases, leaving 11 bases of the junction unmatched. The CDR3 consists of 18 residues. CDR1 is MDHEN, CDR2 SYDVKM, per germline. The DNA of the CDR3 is TGTGCCAGCACCCCGCAGGGGGCTCTGAGCTCCTATAATTCACCCCTCCACTTT. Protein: CASTPQGALSSYNSPLHF.

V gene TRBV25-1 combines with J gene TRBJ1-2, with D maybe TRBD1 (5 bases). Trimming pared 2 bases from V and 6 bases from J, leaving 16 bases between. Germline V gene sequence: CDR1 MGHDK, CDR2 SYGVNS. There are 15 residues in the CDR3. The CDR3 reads CASSEGRLRGDGYTF. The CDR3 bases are TGTGCCAGCAGTGAAGGCCGCCTCCGGGGGGATGGCTACACCTTC.

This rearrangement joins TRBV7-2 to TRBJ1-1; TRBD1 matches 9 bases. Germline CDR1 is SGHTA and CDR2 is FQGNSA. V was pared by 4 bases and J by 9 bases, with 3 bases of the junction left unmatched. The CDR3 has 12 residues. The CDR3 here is CASSSGTGKAFF. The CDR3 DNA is TGTGCCAGCAGCTCCGGGACAGGGAAAGCTTTCTTT.

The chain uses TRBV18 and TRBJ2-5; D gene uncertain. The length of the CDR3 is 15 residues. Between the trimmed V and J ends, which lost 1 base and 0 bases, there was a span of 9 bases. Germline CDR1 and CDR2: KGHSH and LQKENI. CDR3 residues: CASSPLPGYQETQYF. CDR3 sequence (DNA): TGTGCCAGCTCACCACTACCCGGGTACCAAGAGACCCAGTACTTC.

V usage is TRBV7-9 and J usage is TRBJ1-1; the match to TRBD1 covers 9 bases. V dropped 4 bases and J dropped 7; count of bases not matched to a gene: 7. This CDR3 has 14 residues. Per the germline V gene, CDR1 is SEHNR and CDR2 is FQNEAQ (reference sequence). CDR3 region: CASSSGQGSFEAFF. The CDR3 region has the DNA TGTGCCAGCAGCTCGGGACAGGGATCATTTGAAGCTTTCTTT.

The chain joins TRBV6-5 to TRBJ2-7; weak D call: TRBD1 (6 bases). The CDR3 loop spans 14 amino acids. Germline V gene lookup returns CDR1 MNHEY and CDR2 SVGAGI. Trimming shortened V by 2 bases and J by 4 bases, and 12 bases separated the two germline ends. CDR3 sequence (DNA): TGTGCCAGCAGTTACGCTGGCAGGGGATACGAGCAGTACTTC. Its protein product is CASSYAGRGYEQYF.

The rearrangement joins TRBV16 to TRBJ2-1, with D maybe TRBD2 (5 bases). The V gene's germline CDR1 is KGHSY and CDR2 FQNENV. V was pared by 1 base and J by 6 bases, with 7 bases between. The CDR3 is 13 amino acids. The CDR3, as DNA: TGTGCCAGCAGCCAATTTCGGGGCAATGAGCAGTTCTTC. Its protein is CASSQFRGNEQFF.

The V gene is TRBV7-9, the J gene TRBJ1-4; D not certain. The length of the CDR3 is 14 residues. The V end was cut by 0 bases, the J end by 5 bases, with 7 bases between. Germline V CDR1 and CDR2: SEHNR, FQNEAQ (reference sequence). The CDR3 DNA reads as TGTGCCAGCAGCTTAGCAGCCGAGAATGAAAAACTGTTTTTT. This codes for CASSLAAENEKLFF.

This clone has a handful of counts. CDR3: CASSLQGRVHEQYF. The DNA of the CDR3 is TGTGCCAGCAGTCTACAGGGAAGGGTCCACGAGCAGTACTTC. V usage is TRBV6-5 and J usage is TRBJ2-7; TRBD1 is a possible D gene (6 bases). Germline-derived CDR1 and CDR2 are MNHEY and SVGAGI. This CDR3 spans 14 amino acids. V was trimmed by 5 bases and J by 5 bases, leaving 16 bases between them.

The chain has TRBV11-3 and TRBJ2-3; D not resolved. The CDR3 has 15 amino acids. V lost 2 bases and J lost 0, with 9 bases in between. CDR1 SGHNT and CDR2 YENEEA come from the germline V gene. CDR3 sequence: CASSLQATSTDTQYF. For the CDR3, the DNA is TGTGCCAGCAGCTTACAGGCCACTAGCACAGATACGCAGTATTTT. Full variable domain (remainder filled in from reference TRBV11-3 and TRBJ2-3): EAGVVQSPRYKIIEKKQPVAFWCNPISGHNTLYWYLQNLGQGPELLIRYENEEAVDDSQLPKDRFSAERLKGVDSTLKIQPAELGDSAVYLCASSLQATSTDTQYFGPGTRLTVL.

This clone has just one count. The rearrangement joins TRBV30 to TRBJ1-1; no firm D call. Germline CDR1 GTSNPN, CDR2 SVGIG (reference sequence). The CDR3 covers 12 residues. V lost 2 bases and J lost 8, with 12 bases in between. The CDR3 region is CAWSPRGDEAFF. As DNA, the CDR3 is TGTGCCTGGAGTCCCCGGGGAGACGAAGCTTTCTTT.

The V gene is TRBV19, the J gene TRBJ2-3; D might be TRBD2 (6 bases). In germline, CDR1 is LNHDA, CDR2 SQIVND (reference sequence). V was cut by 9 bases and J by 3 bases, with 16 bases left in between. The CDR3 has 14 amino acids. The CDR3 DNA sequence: TGTGCCAGCACGCCGGGACTCATAACAGATACGCAGTATTTT. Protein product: CASTPGLITDTQYF.

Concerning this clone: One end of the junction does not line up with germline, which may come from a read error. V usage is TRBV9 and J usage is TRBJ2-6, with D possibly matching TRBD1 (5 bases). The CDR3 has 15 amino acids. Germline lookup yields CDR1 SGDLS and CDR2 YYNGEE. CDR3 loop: CASSPDSSGANGLTF. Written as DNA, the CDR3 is TGTGCCAGCAGCCCCGACAGCTCTGGGGCCAACGGCCTGACTTTC.

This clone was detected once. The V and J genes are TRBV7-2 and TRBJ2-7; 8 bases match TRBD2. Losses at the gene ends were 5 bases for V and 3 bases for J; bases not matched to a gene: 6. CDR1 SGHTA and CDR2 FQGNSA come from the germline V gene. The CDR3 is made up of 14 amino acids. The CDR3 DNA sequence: TGTGCCAGCAGCCGTACCGGGACTAGCTACGAGCAGTACTTC. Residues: CASSRTGTSYEQYF.

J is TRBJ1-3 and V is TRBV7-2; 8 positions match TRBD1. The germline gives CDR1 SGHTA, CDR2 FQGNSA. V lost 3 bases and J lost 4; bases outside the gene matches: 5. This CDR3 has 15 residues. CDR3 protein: CASSFGTGGGNTIYF. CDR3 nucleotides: TGTGCCAGCAGCTTTGGGACAGGCGGGGGAAACACCATATATTTT.

CDR3 sequence (DNA): TGCGCCAGCAGCCCGGAACAGGTATCCTACGAGCAGTACTTC. Its translation is CASSPEQVSYEQYF. The rearrangement links TRBV5-1 to TRBJ2-7; D is possibly TRBD1 (5 bases). V was clipped by 4 bases and J by 1 base, with 12 bases between them. Germline values: CDR1 SGHRS, CDR2 YFSETQ. This CDR3 comprises 14 residues.

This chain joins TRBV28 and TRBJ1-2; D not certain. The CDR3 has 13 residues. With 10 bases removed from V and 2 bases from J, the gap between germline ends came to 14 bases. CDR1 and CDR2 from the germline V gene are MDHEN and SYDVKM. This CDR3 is CAIPLANNYGYTF. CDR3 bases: TGTGCCATCCCATTGGCAAACAACTATGGCTACACCTTC.

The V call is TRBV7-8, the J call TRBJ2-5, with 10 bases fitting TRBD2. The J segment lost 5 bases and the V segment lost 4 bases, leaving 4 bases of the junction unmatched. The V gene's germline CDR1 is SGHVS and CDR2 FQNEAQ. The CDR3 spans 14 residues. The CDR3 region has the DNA TGTGCCAGCAGCTCCGGACTAGCGGCTGAGACCCAGTACTTC. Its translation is CASSSGLAAETQYF.